These 29 T cell receptor beta chains share one sample of origin, sequenced in a study of CXCR3-negative and CXCR3-positive naive CD8 T cells. Each TRB cDNA library was prepared by 5' RACE (with UMI labels). TCRdb reanalyzed the 5' RACE reads, giving one entry per CDR3 protein sequence and no DNA. The sample has under 85,000 distinct CDR3 sequences, and its top ten clones hold about 1.5%. Sequenced material: naive CXCR3- CD8+ T cells from blood. The subset is: CD45RO-CCR7+CD27+CD95- naive CD8+ T cells lacking CXCR3 (TNR3-). The receptors were sampled from a human donor in good health. Some clones in this sample may be carry-over from other donors' samples.

The J gene is TRBJ2-5, the V gene TRBV3-1; as DNA is missing, the TRBD2 call by TCRdb cannot be tested. This CDR3 has 17 residues. CDR1 is LGHDT and CDR2 is YNNKEL in the germline V gene (reference sequence). CDR3 sequence: CASSQDRLAGIQETQYF.

The chain employs TRBV5-1 and TRBJ1-2. From germline, CDR1 is SGHRS and CDR2 YFSETQ. This CDR3 is built from 13 residues. The CDR3 loop is CASSLETRYGYTF.

The chain uses TRBV6-5 and TRBJ2-7; TCRdb reports TRBD1, a call that lacks DNA to check it against. Germline CDR1 is MNHEY and CDR2 is SVGAGI. The CDR3 length is 15 residues. CDR3 sequence: CASSYSTGEAYEQYF.

This rearrangement joins TRBV7-3 to TRBJ2-1; TCRdb's D gene call, TRBD1, goes unchecked for lack of DNA. The CDR3 extends over 14 amino acids. Germline CDR1 is SGHTA and CDR2 is FQGTGA. The CDR3 sequence: CASSSSDRVDEQFF.

CDR3 region: CSVSPDRGYGYTF. V and J are TRBV29-1 and TRBJ1-2; TCRdb's D call of TRBD1 is untestable without DNA. Germline V gene lookup returns CDR1 SQVTM and CDR2 ANQGSEA. The CDR3 runs 13 residues.

By frequency, this clonotype is medium-sized. This chain connects TRBV7-7 to TRBJ1-1. Per germline, CDR1 SSHAT and CDR2 FNYEAQ (reference sequence). The CDR3 runs 13 residues. CDR3 loop: CASSLGVSTEAFF.

This sequence joins TRBV6-6 and TRBJ1-1; checking the TCRdb D call of TRBD1 is not possible without DNA. The CDR3 is 18 residues long. From germline, CDR1 is MNHNY and CDR2 SVGAGI (reference sequence). The chain's CDR3 is CASSAHPIGTGANTEAFF.

V usage is TRBV29-1 and J usage is TRBJ2-2; TCRdb selects TRBD2, and the lack of DNA leaves this call unchecked. This CDR3 is 15 amino acids long. CDR1 and CDR2 from the germline V gene are SQVTM and ANQGSEA. This CDR3 reads CSVTRTWGVDGELFF.

The V call is TRBV7-8, the J call TRBJ2-4; TCRdb's D gene call, TRBD1, goes unchecked for lack of DNA. There are 17 residues in the CDR3. Germline V gene sequence: CDR1 SGHVS, CDR2 FQNEAQ. The CDR3: CASSLGGIGTAKNIQYF.

The chain recombines TRBV28 with TRBJ2-7; TCRdb's D call of TRBD2 is untestable without DNA. CDR3 length: 16 residues. Germline-derived CDR1 and CDR2 are MDHEN and SYDVKM. The CDR3 protein is CASSYQLAGVIYEQYF.

This chain links TRBV6-2 or TRBV6-3 with TRBJ2-1. This CDR3 spans 15 amino acids. The germline V gene has CDR1 MNHEY and CDR2 SVGEGT. CDR3 amino acids: CASSYSEPTYNEQFF.

This chain uses TRBV28 with TRBJ1-6; the TCRdb D gene call, TRBD1, has no DNA to confirm it. This CDR3 spans 16 amino acids. Germline-derived CDR1 and CDR2 are MDHEN and SYDVKM. The CDR3 sequence is CASSRDRGRLDSPLHF.

The chain uses TRBV10-2 and TRBJ2-1; as DNA is missing, the TRBD2 call by TCRdb cannot be tested. This CDR3 contains 12 residues. Germline V gives CDR1 WSHSY, CDR2 SAAADI. The CDR3 is CASRLAGDEQFF.

This chain joins TRBV28 and TRBJ2-2; TCRdb reports TRBD2, a call that lacks DNA to check it against. The CDR3 is made up of 15 amino acids. Germline values: CDR1 MDHEN, CDR2 SYDVKM. Here the CDR3 reads CASSPFGGDTGELFF.

The chain recombines TRBV4-2 with TRBJ1-1; the D call of TRBD1 rests on TCRdb alone, since no DNA is present to check it. The CDR3 runs to 17 residues. CDR1 and CDR2 from the germline V gene are LGHNA and YNFKEQ. The CDR3 is CASSQALWDGMNTEAFF.

The rearrangement joins TRBV5-6 to TRBJ1-1; TCRdb picks TRBD1, but there is no DNA to check that call. Germline CDR1 SGHDT, CDR2 YYEEEE. The CDR3 has 15 amino acids. CDR3: CASTNIPLENTEAFF.

The chain recombines TRBV27 with TRBJ2-7; checking the TCRdb D call of TRBD1 is not possible without DNA. The germline gives CDR1 MNHEY, CDR2 SMNVEV (reference sequence). The CDR3 length is 14 residues. CDR3 region: CASRPGQSSYEQYF.

This sequence joins TRBV7-8 and TRBJ2-7. CDR1 SGHVS and CDR2 FQNEAQ come from the germline V gene. This CDR3 is 15 amino acids long. The CDR3 protein is CASSLAGALSYEQYF.

The J gene is TRBJ2-1, the V gene TRBV14; TCRdb indicates TRBD1, and absent DNA this call remains unverified. Germline CDR1 is SGHDN and CDR2 is FVKESK. CDR3 length equals 16 residues. The CDR3 sequence: CASSQEAGNTYNEQFF. Complete variable domain (other parts from reference TRBV14 and TRBJ2-1): EAGVTQFPSHSVIEKGQTVTLRCDPISGHDNLYWYRRVMGKEIKFLLHFVKESKQDESGMPNNRFLAERTGGTYSTLKVQPAELEDSGVYFCASSQEAGNTYNEQFFGPGTRLTVL.

The rearrangement uses TRBV20-1 and TRBJ2-7; TCRdb lists TRBD2, though no DNA is available to test this call. The CDR3 covers 14 residues. The germline CDR1 and CDR2 sequences are DFQATT and SNEGSKA (reference sequence). The CDR3 region is CSARSGLAGYEQYF.

The CDR3 sequence: CASSLSSGYGEQFF. The gene calls are TRBV12-3 or TRBV12-4 and TRBJ2-1; without DNA, the TCRdb call of TRBD2 cannot be checked. The CDR3 totals 14 residues.

This chain links TRBV9 with TRBJ2-3; TCRdb returns TRBD1, unconfirmable since there is no DNA. The CDR3 runs 14 residues. Germline CDR1 SGDLS, CDR2 YYNGEE. The CDR3 region is CASSVDSRTDTQYF. The full variable domain, rest sourced from reference TRBV9 and TRBJ2-3, is DSGVTQTPKHLITATGQRVTLRCSPRSGDLSVYWYQQSLDQGLQFLIQYYNGEERAKGNILERFSAQQFPDLHSELNLSSLELGDSALYFCASSVDSRTDTQYFGPGTRLTVL.

The chain has TRBV7-9 and TRBJ1-2. From germline, CDR1 is SEHNR and CDR2 FQNEAQ (reference sequence). The CDR3 sequence is 14 residues long. CDR3 in amino acids: CASSFASPNYGYTF.

The genes are TRBV7-8 and TRBJ1-4; TCRdb's D gene call, TRBD1, goes unchecked for lack of DNA. Germline assignment: CDR1 SGHVS and CDR2 FQNEAQ. This CDR3 has 14 amino acids. The CDR3 protein is CASSWTVTNEKLFF.

CDR3 protein: CASSYRQAVPYEQYF. This sequence joins TRBV7-8 and TRBJ2-7; TCRdb designates TRBD1, a call that cannot be tested without DNA. This CDR3 is 15 amino acids long. The germline V gene encodes CDR1 SGHVS and CDR2 FQNEAQ.

The chain recombines TRBV7-6 with TRBJ1-2; TCRdb indicates TRBD1, and absent DNA this call remains unverified. The CDR3 covers 14 residues. From germline, CDR1 is SGHVS and CDR2 FNYEAQ. CDR3 sequence: CASSLNPTGTGYTF.

The chain carries TRBV27 and TRBJ1-6; no DNA is available, so the TRBD1 call from TCRdb remains unchecked. Looked up from germline, CDR1 is MNHEY and CDR2 is SMNVEV (reference sequence). The CDR3 is 16 amino acids. The CDR3 spells CASKLDRGHYNSPLHF.

CDR3 sequence reads: CASSLDGGTGSGYTF. The rearrangement joins TRBV12-3 or TRBV12-4 to TRBJ1-2; the D call from TCRdb, TRBD1, cannot be confirmed without DNA. The CDR3 sequence is 15 residues long.

This clonotype is labeled medium-sized based on frequency. The CDR3 loop is CSVEWGMNTEAFF. The chain employs TRBV29-1 and TRBJ1-1. The CDR3 extends over 13 amino acids. The germline V gene has CDR1 SQVTM and CDR2 ANQGSEA. Variable domain in full (rest from reference TRBV29-1 and TRBJ1-1): SAVISQKPSRDICQRGTSLTIQCQVDSQVTMMFWYRQQPGQSLTLIATANQGSEATYESGFVIDKFPISRPNLTFSTLTVSNMSPEDSSIYLCSVEWGMNTEAFFGQGTRLTVV.